This passage covers 27 T cell receptor beta chains from one sample sequenced in a study of blood T cell repertoires in COVID-19. Using immunoSEQ multiplex PCR, the repertoire was profiled, and TCRdb retains in-frame clones only, with some absent. Among 54,000 or so clones listed, approximately 85% were seen once. Material for sequencing was peripheral blood. These receptor sequences come from a woman of 80 years or more with acute or convalescent COVID-19.

This clone was detected once. The gene calls are TRBV11-2 and TRBJ1-5; D may be TRBD1 (5 bases). In germline, CDR1 is SGHAT, CDR2 FQNNGV. The CDR3 has 15 amino acids. Trimming removed 3 bases from V and 6 bases from J, with 15 bases in between. The chain's CDR3 is CASSFAGGRGQPQHF. The CDR3, as DNA: TGTGCCAGCAGCTTCGCCGGGGGTAGGGGTCAGCCCCAGCATTTT. The complete variable domain, with remaining parts taken from reference TRBV11-2 and TRBJ1-5, reads EAGVAQSPRYKIIEKRQSVAFWCNPISGHATLYWYQQILGQGPKLLIQFQNNGVVDDSQLPKDRFSAERLKGVDSTLKIQPAKLEDSAVYLCASSFAGGRGQPQHFGDGTRLSIL.

The chain links TRBV5-4 to TRBJ2-7; 9 bases match TRBD1. Trimming cost V 3 bases and J 5 bases; bases outside gene matches: 9. Per the germline V gene, CDR1 is SGHNT and CDR2 is YYREEE (reference sequence). CDR3 size: 15 residues. The CDR3 sequence is CASSSRDRELDEQYF. The DNA for the CDR3 is TGTGCCAGCAGCTCCCGGGACAGGGAGCTGGACGAGCAGTACTTC. Full variable domain (missing parts from reference TRBV5-4 and TRBJ2-7): ETGVTQSPTHLIKTRGQQVTLRCSSQSGHNTVSWYQQALGQGPQFIFQYYREEENGRGNFPPRFSGLQFPNYSSELNVNALELDDSALYLCASSSRDRELDEQYFGPGTRLTVT.

The chain uses TRBV7-6 and TRBJ1-2; TRBD1 agrees at 9 bases. This CDR3 has 16 residues. The ends lost 1 base at V and 4 bases at J; junction bases unmatched: 7. CDR1 and CDR2 (germline): SGHVS, FNYEAQ. Here the CDR3 DNA reads TGTGCCAGCAGCTTAGGGGGGACAGGGCGGCTCTATGGCTACACCTTC. Translated, it gives CASSLGGTGRLYGYTF.

The CDR3 protein is CASNRGPYSNQPQHF. The CDR3 DNA reads as TGTGCCAGCAACAGGGGGCCGTATAGCAATCAGCCCCAGCATTTT. This chain joins TRBV7-8 and TRBJ1-5; 9 nucleotides match TRBD1. The CDR3 has 15 residues. The V segment lost 7 bases and the J segment 0 bases; nucleotides outside the gene matches: 4. CDR1 SGHVS and CDR2 FQNEAQ come from the germline V gene.

The rearrangement joins TRBV3-1 (or the pseudogene TRBV3-2) to TRBJ1-5; D possibly corresponds to TRBD1 (5 bases). Germline CDR1 reads LGHDT; CDR2 reads YNNKEL (reference sequence). This CDR3 spans 16 amino acids. Trimming pared 3 bases from V and 6 bases from J, leaving 18 bases between. CDR3: CASSQGNAGSFQPQHF. In DNA, the CDR3 is TGTGCCAGCAGCCAGGGGAATGCAGGGTCCTTTCAGCCCCAGCATTTT.

The chain uses TRBV11-3 and TRBJ2-1; 11 bases are a match to TRBD2. Trimming cost V 3 bases and J 0 bases; bases outside gene matches: 4. This CDR3 spans 17 amino acids. Germline CDR1 reads SGHNT; CDR2 reads YENEEA. The CDR3 DNA sequence: TGTGCCAGCAGCTTGACAACTAGCGGGAGCTCCTACAATGAGCAGTTCTTC. Translated: CASSLTTSGSSYNEQFF.

DNA for the CDR3: TGCGCCAGCAGCTCGACAGGGGCCCACAATCAGCCCCAGCATTTT. This translates into CASSSTGAHNQPQHF. This rearrangement joins TRBV5-1 to TRBJ1-5, with 8 bases identical to TRBD1. There are 15 residues in the CDR3. J gave up 3 bases and V 3 bases, and 5 bases lay outside the gene matches. Germline V lookup: CDR1 SGHRS, CDR2 YFSETQ.

Turning to this clone: One junction end disagrees with the germline gene, perhaps due to a read error. This sequence joins TRBV2 and TRBJ1-2; no clear D gene. Germline values: CDR1 SNHLY, CDR2 FYNNEI. The CDR3 consists of 12 residues. The CDR3 nucleotides read TGTGCCAGCAGTGAAGAGGTGATGAGGAACGTCTTC. This gives the protein CASSEEVMRNVF.

This clone was found once. The chain couples TRBV7-9 to TRBJ2-3; D gene uncertain. V was pared by 5 bases and J by 6 bases, with 9 bases between. From germline, CDR1 is SEHNR and CDR2 FQNEAQ (reference sequence). The CDR3 consists of 12 residues. The DNA of the CDR3 is TGTGCCAGCAGCCTAAGCCCGGATACGCAGTATTTT. It codes for CASSLSPDTQYF.

This rearrangement joins TRBV30 to TRBJ1-2; no clear D. This CDR3 has 12 residues. CDR1 and CDR2 (germline): GTSNPN, SVGIG (reference sequence). The V gene lost 0 bases and the J gene lost 8 bases, with 10 bases spanning the gap. The CDR3 sequence: CAWSVQFSGYTF. The CDR3 region has the DNA TGTGCCTGGAGTGTACAGTTCTCGGGCTACACCTTC.

The chain is built from TRBV5-4 and TRBJ1-2; the match to TRBD1 covers 7 bases. V was pared by 2 bases and J by 2 bases, with 6 bases of the junction left unmatched. Germline CDR1 is SGHNT and CDR2 is YYREEE (reference sequence). The CDR3 extends over 15 amino acids. The CDR3 sequence is CASSFPGQLNYGYTF. The CDR3 DNA follows: TGTGCCAGCAGCTTTCCGGGACAGTTGAACTATGGCTACACCTTC. Full variable domain (missing parts from reference TRBV5-4 and TRBJ1-2): ETGVTQSPTHLIKTRGQQVTLRCSSQSGHNTVSWYQQALGQGPQFIFQYYREEENGRGNFPPRFSGLQFPNYSSELNVNALELDDSALYLCASSFPGQLNYGYTFGSGTRLTVV.

This chain links TRBV9 with TRBJ2-1; TRBD2 aligns across 12 bases. The ends lost 4 bases at V and 0 bases at J; junction bases unmatched: 5. This CDR3 has 17 residues. Germline CDR1 is SGDLS and CDR2 is YYNGEE. In DNA form, the CDR3 reads TGTGCCAGCAGCCTAGGACTAGCGGGGCCCTCCTACAATGAGCAGTTCTTC. Protein product: CASSLGLAGPSYNEQFF.

Relative to its sample, this clone is large (0.1 to 1%). The rearrangement joins TRBV3-1 (or the pseudogene TRBV3-2) to TRBJ2-3, with 14 bases matching TRBD2. The CDR3 has 17 residues. Unmatched junction bases numbered 4, after V lost 0 bases and J lost 5 bases. Germline V CDR1 and CDR2: LGHDT, YNNKEL (reference sequence). The CDR3 DNA reads TGTGCCAGCAGCCAAGATGGACTAGCGGGGGGTATAGATACGCAGTATTTT. It encodes CASSQDGLAGGIDTQYF.

The chain combines TRBV19 with TRBJ2-7, with 9 bases lining up with TRBD1. The J segment lost 2 bases and the V segment lost 6 bases, leaving 11 bases of the junction unmatched. This CDR3 contains 16 residues. Germline V CDR1 and CDR2: LNHDA, SQIVND (reference sequence). CDR3 sequence (DNA): TGTGCCAGTAGCGGATCCGGGACAGGGAGTACCTACGAGCAGTACTTC. Translated, it gives CASSGSGTGSTYEQYF.

The count of this clone is one. V usage is TRBV10-3 and J usage is TRBJ1-1; D is uncertain. The germline V gene has CDR1 ENHRY and CDR2 SYGVKD. The CDR3 loop spans 14 amino acids. The germline V and J ends were trimmed by 7 bases and 4 bases, with 16 bases remaining between them. CDR3: CAITPGVGSTEAFF. Here the CDR3 DNA reads TGTGCCATCACCCCGGGTGTTGGGAGCACTGAAGCTTTCTTT.

This clone was counted between two and nine times. V gene TRBV18 combines with J gene TRBJ2-1; TRBD2 aligns across 9 bases. The CDR3 has 15 amino acids. Looked up from germline, CDR1 is KGHSH and CDR2 is LQKENI. After removal of 3 bases from V and 7 bases from J, the junction contained 7 bases not matched to a gene. The CDR3 coding sequence is TGTGCCAGCTCACCTCGGACTAGCGTTAATAATGAGCAGTTCTTC. Protein sequence: CASSPRTSVNNEQFF.

V and J are TRBV11-3 and TRBJ2-3; the match to TRBD2 covers 13 bases. This CDR3 spans 17 amino acids. The V segment lost 5 bases and the J segment 0 bases; nucleotides outside the gene matches: 5. Germline CDR1 reads SGHNT; CDR2 reads YENEEA. Written as DNA, the CDR3 is TGTGCCAGCAGCGCGGGACTAGCGGGAACTAGCACAGATACGCAGTATTTT. Translation: CASSAGLAGTSTDTQYF.

The chain links TRBV6-5 to TRBJ2-4; no firm D call. V lost 4 bases, J lost 7 bases, and 11 bases lay in between. The CDR3 is 13 amino acids. Germline lookup yields CDR1 MNHEY and CDR2 SVGAGI. CDR3 coding DNA: TGTGCCAGCAGTTCGCTAGGTCGGAACATTCAGTACTTC. This encodes CASSSLGRNIQYF.

The chain couples TRBV5-1 to TRBJ2-2; 7 nucleotides align to TRBD1. V lost 4 bases and J lost 6; bases outside the gene matches: 6. CDR1 SGHRS and CDR2 YFSETQ come from the germline V gene. This CDR3 has 14 residues. CDR3 sequence: CASSHDREPGELFF. CDR3 bases: TGCGCCAGCAGCCACGACAGGGAGCCCGGGGAGCTGTTTTTT.

This clone showed up just a few times. The chain uses TRBV7-9 and TRBJ2-3, with 8 bases lining up with TRBD1. Germline V lookup: CDR1 SEHNR, CDR2 FQNEAQ (reference sequence). The CDR3 consists of 16 residues. Unmatched junction bases numbered 9, after V lost 5 bases and J lost 2 bases. The CDR3 spells CASSRSGTGNTDTQYF. CDR3 nucleotide sequence: TGTGCCAGCAGCCGGTCCGGGACAGGTAACACAGATACGCAGTATTTT.

The J gene is TRBJ1-1, the V gene TRBV20-1; weak D call: TRBD1 (5 bases). The CDR3 runs to 14 residues. Germline assignment: CDR1 DFQATT and CDR2 SNEGSKA (reference sequence). V dropped 3 bases and J dropped 3 bases, with 14 bases sitting between them. CDR3 amino acids: CSASAGPGDTEAFF. In DNA, the CDR3 is TGCAGTGCTAGTGCTGGTCCGGGGGACACTGAAGCTTTCTTT.

The CDR3 sequence: CASSAEQGRSYNSPLHF. The CDR3 nucleotides are TGTGCCAGCAGTGCAGAACAGGGACGCTCCTATAATTCACCCCTCCACTTT. The rearrangement uses TRBV27 and TRBJ1-6, with TRBD1 as a possible D gene (6 bases). CDR1 is MNHEY, CDR2 SMNVEV, per germline (reference sequence). V lost 5 bases and J lost 0, with 14 bases in between. The CDR3 contains 17 residues.

The chain links TRBV6-4 to TRBJ1-2; 7 bases match TRBD1. The CDR3 length is 16 residues. Germline V gene sequence: CDR1 MRHNA, CDR2 SNTAGT. Trimming removed 6 bases from V and 2 bases from J; junction bases left unmatched: 12. CDR3 residues: CASSRDPGGTNYGYTF. The CDR3 DNA reads TGTGCCAGCAGCCGGGACCCAGGGGGAACGAACTATGGCTACACCTTC.

The J gene is TRBJ2-4, the V gene TRBV3-1 (or the pseudogene TRBV3-2); the D gene is possibly TRBD1 (5 bases). Germline values: CDR1 LGHDT, CDR2 YNNKEL (reference sequence). CDR3 length: 12 residues. Trimming removed 4 bases at V and 15 bases at J, with 16 bases between. This chain's CDR3 is CASSPSGRGWYF. The CDR3, as DNA: TGTGCCAGCAGCCCCTCAGGAAGGGGATGGTACTTC.

The chain carries TRBV7-9 and TRBJ2-4, with a possible D match to TRBD1 (5 bases). Trimming pared 1 base from V and 12 bases from J, leaving 10 bases between. The CDR3 extends over 12 amino acids. Germline V gene lookup returns CDR1 SEHNR and CDR2 FQNEAQ (reference sequence). The CDR3 sequence is CASSLGQGDQYF. The CDR3 nucleotides read TGTGCCAGCAGCTTAGGGCAGGGTGATCAGTACTTC.

The chain employs TRBV28 and TRBJ2-3, with a tentative D call TRBD2 (5 bases). The CDR3 loop spans 14 amino acids. The V and J ends lost 8 bases and 4 bases respectively, with 16 bases between them. Germline loops: CDR1 MDHEN, CDR2 SYDVKM. This CDR3 is CASWRTDVADTQYF. The CDR3 coding sequence is TGTGCCAGCTGGAGGACCGACGTGGCAGATACGCAGTATTTT.

The chain employs TRBV27 and TRBJ2-7; 9 nucleotides agree with TRBD1. Trimming cost V 0 bases and J 4 bases; bases outside gene matches: 4. Per germline, CDR1 MNHEY and CDR2 SMNVEV (reference sequence). This CDR3 is built from 15 residues. The CDR3, as DNA: TGTGCCAGCAGTTTATCGGGGACAGGGCGATACGAGCAGTACTTC. This sequence encodes CASSLSGTGRYEQYF.